This TCR beta chain was documented in a study of cytomegalovirus exposure and HLA in healthy donors. On this clone: Its antigen is still unknown. One end of the junction does not line up with germline, which may come from a read error.

Use of 60 Vbeta and 13 Jbeta primers characterized the PCR. TCRdb's table, derived via immunoSEQ multiplex PCR, lists solely in-frame clones and lacks some. The sample lists 150,000 to 200,000 clones, approximately 82% seen once, with about 1.5% in the top ten. Germline V gene sequence: CDR1 MNHNS, CDR2 SASEGT. CDR3 size: 16 residues. Points from the study as a whole: Earlier analysis yielded a pattern in which most TCR beta V segments were productive about 87% or about 30% of the time.

The chain carries TRBV6-1 and TRBJ2-1; TRBD2 agrees at 9 bases. The sequenced sample consisted of PBMCs. The receptor's source is a woman aged 18-29 years in good health and CMV-seronegative. The CDR3 DNA sequence: TGTGCCGGCAGTGCGACCGGACTAGCGAGAGCAAATGAGCAGTTCTTC. Translation gives CAGSATGLARANEQFF.